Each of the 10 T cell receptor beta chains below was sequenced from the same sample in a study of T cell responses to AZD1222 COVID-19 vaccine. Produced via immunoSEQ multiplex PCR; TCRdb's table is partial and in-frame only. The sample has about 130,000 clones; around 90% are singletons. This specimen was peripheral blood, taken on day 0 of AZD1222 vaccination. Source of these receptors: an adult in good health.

The CDR3 nucleotides read TGTGCCAGCAGCCCGCGGCCACAGGGGCAAAGCTCTGGAAACACCATATATTTT. The encoded protein is CASSPRPQGQSSGNTIYF. V is TRBV9 and J is TRBJ1-3; 7 nucleotides align to TRBD1. The V and J ends lost 4 bases and 0 bases, in that order; junction bases with no gene match: 13. The CDR3 extends over 18 amino acids. Germline values: CDR1 SGDLS, CDR2 YYNGEE.

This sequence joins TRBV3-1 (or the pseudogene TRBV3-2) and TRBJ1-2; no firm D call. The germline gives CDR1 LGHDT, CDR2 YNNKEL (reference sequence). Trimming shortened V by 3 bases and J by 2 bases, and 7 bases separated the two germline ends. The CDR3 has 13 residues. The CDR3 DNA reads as TGTGCCAGCAGCCAGCCTTCGAACTATGGCTACACCTTC. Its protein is CASSQPSNYGYTF.

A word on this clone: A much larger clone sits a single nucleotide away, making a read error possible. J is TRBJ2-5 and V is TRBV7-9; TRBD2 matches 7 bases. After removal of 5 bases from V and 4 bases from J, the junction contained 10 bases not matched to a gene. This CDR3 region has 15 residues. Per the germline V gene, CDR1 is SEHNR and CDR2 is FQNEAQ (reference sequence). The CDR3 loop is CASSGGGGGGETQYF. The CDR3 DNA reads TGTGCCAGCAGCGGCGGTGGCGGGGGTGGAGAGACCCAGTACTTC.

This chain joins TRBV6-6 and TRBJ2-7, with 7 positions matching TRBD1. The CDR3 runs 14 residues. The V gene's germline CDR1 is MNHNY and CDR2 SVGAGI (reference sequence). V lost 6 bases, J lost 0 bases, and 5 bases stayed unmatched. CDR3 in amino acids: CASSSRGSSYEQYF. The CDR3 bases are TGTGCCAGCAGCTCCAGGGGGAGCTCCTACGAGCAGTACTTC.

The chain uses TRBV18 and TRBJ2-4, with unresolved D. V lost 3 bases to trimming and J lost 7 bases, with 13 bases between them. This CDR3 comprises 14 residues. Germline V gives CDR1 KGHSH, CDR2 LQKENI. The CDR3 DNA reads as TGTGCCAGCTCACCTTTCCGGAGCCATAACATTCAGTACTTC. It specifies CASSPFRSHNIQYF.

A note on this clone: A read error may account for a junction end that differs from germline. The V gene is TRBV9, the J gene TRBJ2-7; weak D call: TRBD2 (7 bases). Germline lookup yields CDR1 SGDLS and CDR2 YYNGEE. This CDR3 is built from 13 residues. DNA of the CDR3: TGTGCCAGCAGCGCGGGGGGCTCCGACGAGCAGTACTTC. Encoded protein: CASSAGGSDEQYF.

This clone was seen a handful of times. The CDR3 sequence is CASSIIRTASNQPQHF. The CDR3 DNA sequence: TGTGCCAGTAGTATTATCAGGACGGCGAGCAATCAGCCCCAGCATTTT. V and J are TRBV19 and TRBJ1-5; D is uncertain. Germline CDR1 and CDR2: LNHDA and SQIVND (reference sequence). The CDR3 extends over 16 amino acids. The V end was cut by 3 bases, the J end by 1 base, with 13 bases between.

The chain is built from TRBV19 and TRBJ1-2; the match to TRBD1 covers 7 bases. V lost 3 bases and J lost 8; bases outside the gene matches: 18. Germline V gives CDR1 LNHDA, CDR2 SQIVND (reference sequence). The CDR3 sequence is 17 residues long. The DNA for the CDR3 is TGTGCCAGTAGTATGGCCCGGGGACAGAGATTGATTCGGGGCTACACCTTC. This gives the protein CASSMARGQRLIRGYTF.

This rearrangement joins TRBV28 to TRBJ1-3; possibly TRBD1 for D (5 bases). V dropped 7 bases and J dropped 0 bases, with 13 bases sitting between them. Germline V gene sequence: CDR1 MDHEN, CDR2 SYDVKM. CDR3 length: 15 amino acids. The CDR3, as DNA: TGTGCCAGCATCCCGGGGGGGAACTCTGGAAACACCATATATTTT. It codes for CASIPGGNSGNTIYF.

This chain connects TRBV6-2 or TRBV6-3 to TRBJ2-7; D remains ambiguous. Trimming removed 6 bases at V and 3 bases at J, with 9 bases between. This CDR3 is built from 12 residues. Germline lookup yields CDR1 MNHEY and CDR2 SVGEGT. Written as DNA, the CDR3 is TGTGCCAGCAGCAAAAATTTCTACGAGCAGTACTTC. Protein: CASSKNFYEQYF.